What follows describes a single TCR beta chain. Its antigen remains unidentified. CDR3 size: 13 residues. Trimming stripped 2 bases from V and 5 bases from J, with 9 bases between. Germline-derived CDR1 and CDR2 are SGHTA and FQGTGA. Primers included in the PCR were 60 Vbeta and 13 Jbeta primers. Profiling relied on immunoSEQ multiplex PCR, and the TCRdb table lists in-frame clones only, not all of them. The table includes under 250,000 clones, about 80% detected once. The data are from a study of cytomegalovirus exposure and HLA in healthy donors. Study observations and caveats: Reports showed the classifier diagnosing cytomegalovirus status with high specificity and sensitivity.

Sequencing was carried out using PBMCs. The sequence derives from an older woman in good health and CMV-seropositive. The gene calls are TRBV7-3 and TRBJ1-1; D may be TRBD1 (5 bases). The CDR3 DNA is TGTGCCAGCAGCTTATGGCAGGGAACTGAAGCTTTCTTT. Translated: CASSLWQGTEAFF.